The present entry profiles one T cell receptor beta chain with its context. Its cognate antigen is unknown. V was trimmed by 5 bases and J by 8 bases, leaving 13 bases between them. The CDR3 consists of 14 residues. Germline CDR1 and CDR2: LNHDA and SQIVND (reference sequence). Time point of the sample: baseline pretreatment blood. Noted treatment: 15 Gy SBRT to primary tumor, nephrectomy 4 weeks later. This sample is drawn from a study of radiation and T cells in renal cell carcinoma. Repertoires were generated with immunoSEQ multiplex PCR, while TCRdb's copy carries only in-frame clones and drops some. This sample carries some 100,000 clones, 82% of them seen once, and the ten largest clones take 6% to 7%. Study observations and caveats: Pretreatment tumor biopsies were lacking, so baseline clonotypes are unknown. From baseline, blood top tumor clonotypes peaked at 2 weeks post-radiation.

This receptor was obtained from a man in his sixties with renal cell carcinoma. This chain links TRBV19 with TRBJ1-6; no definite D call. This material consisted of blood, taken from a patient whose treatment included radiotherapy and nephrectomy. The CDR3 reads CASSPGVGDSPLHF. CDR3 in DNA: TGTGCCAGTAGTCCCGGGGTCGGCGATTCACCCCTCCACTTT.